This TCR beta chain was observed in a study of shared clonotypes between healthy human individuals. TCRdb's copy holds only in-frame clones and misses some; the assay was immunoSEQ multiplex PCR. The table has more than 2 million clones, 93% seen once. Germline CDR1 and CDR2: SGDLS and YYNGEE. Germline trimming cut 0 bases from V and 7 bases from J; bases unmatched to any gene: 3. The length of the CDR3 is 14 residues. CD45RO negativity and positive selection for CCR7 defined naive CD8 cells, a population that excluded terminally differentiated effector memory CD45RA+ cells. The rearrangement uses TRBV9 and TRBJ2-3, with 9 bases identical to TRBD1. Material for sequencing was naive CD8+ T cells from PBMCs. The receptor was derived from a man aged 18 to 29 in good health. Some clones in this sample may be carry-over from other donors' samples. The CDR3 is CASSVEDRGNTQYF. In nucleotides, the CDR3 is TGTGCCAGCAGCGTAGAGGACAGGGGTAATACGCAGTATTTT.